The 18 T cell receptor beta chains in this list originate from one sample, sequenced in a study of CD8+CD57+ T cells in acquired aplastic anemia. CDR3 and TCR beta VDJ profiling relied on genomic DNA as the template. One entry per CDR3 protein, called by TCRdb with MiXCR from the reads. This repertoire shows around 200,000 distinct CDR3 sequences, approximately 48% found once; its top ten account for roughly 13%. Patients included in sequencing had previously demonstrated CD8+CD57+ cell expansion by flow cytometry. Sequencing input: sorted CD4+, CD8+, or CD8+CD57+ T cells (not recorded which) from PBMCs. Receptor source: a human donor with aplastic anemia.

The chain carries TRBV20-1 and TRBJ1-1; D perhaps matches TRBD1 (5 bases). V shed 5 bases and J shed 6 bases, with 16 bases lying between them. CDR1 is DFQATT, CDR2 SNEGSKA, per germline (reference sequence). This CDR3 has 13 amino acids. The DNA of the CDR3 is TGCAGTGCTCCAGGACACGGCGGGGCTGAAGCTTTCTTT. This gives the protein CSAPGHGGAEAFF.

The chain carries TRBV10-3 and TRBJ1-5; D is perhaps TRBD1 (5 bases). The CDR3 has 13 residues. V was trimmed by 6 bases and J by 1 base, leaving 7 bases between them. Germline CDR1 reads ENHRY; CDR2 reads SYGVKD. The DNA of the CDR3 is TGTGCCATCAGCCGGGACAGCAATCAGCCCCAGCATTTT. Translating it yields CAISRDSNQPQHF.

V and J are TRBV7-2 and TRBJ1-1; D not resolved. The V end lost 3 bases, the J end lost 9 bases, and 5 bases lay between the germline ends. The CDR3 runs 10 residues. CDR1 and CDR2 from the germline V gene are SGHTA and FQGNSA. CDR3 residues: CASSLTKAFF. In nucleotides, the CDR3 is TGTGCCAGCAGCTTGACCAAAGCTTTCTTT. Full variable domain (missing parts from reference TRBV7-2 and TRBJ1-1): GAGVSQSPSNKVTEKGKDVELRCDPISGHTALYWYRQSLGQGLEFLIYFQGNSAPDKSGLPSDRFSAERTGGSVSTLTIQRTQQEDSAVYLCASSLTKAFFGQGTRLTVV.

The chain combines TRBV24-1 with TRBJ2-7; the match to TRBD1 covers 9 bases. The V segment lost 4 bases and the J segment 5 bases; nucleotides outside the gene matches: 11. From germline, CDR1 is KGHDR and CDR2 SFDVKD. The CDR3 extends over 16 amino acids. The CDR3 bases are TGTGCCACCAGTGACGATCGGGGGACAGGGTACAACGAGCAGTACTTC. The encoded protein is CATSDDRGTGYNEQYF.

The V gene is TRBV2, the J gene TRBJ2-7; TRBD1 might be the D (7 bases). V was cut by 4 bases and J by 3 bases, with 16 bases left in between. Germline-derived CDR1 and CDR2 are SNHLY and FYNNEI. The CDR3 contains 15 residues. The CDR3 reads CASSAGTAGHYEQYF. Here the CDR3 DNA reads TGTGCCAGCAGTGCCGGGACAGCGGGCCACTACGAGCAGTACTTC.

The rearrangement links TRBV2 to TRBJ1-2; a possible D gene is TRBD1 (6 bases). This CDR3 has 11 amino acids. V lost 9 bases, J lost 8 bases, and 13 bases lay in between. Germline V gene data show CDR1 as SNHLY and CDR2 as FYNNEI. CDR3 amino acids: CARPQGEGYTF. The CDR3 coding sequence is TGTGCCAGACCACAGGGAGAAGGCTACACCTTC.

This clonotype was seen ten or more times. J is TRBJ1-3 and V is TRBV12-3 or TRBV12-4; D is perhaps TRBD1 (5 bases). The CDR3 has 15 residues. Deletions cut 4 bases from V and 5 bases from J, with 15 bases between. The CDR3 sequence: CASSSASGGRNTIYF. The CDR3 DNA reads TGTGCCAGCAGTTCGGCCAGTGGGGGAAGAAACACCATATATTTT.

This clonotype was counted a few times. This chain uses TRBV7-8 with TRBJ1-1, with D uncertain. Trimming took 3 bases from V and 4 from J, leaving 6 bases between them. Germline V gene data show CDR1 as SGHVS and CDR2 as FQNEAQ. The CDR3 has 12 amino acids. DNA of the CDR3: TGTGCCAGCAGCTTGGATGTCACTGAAGCTTTCTTT. It encodes CASSLDVTEAFF.

In its sample, this clonotype was seen once. This chain uses TRBV4-2 with TRBJ2-7; TRBD2 matches 10 bases. The germline CDR1 and CDR2 sequences are LGHNA and YNFKEQ. There are 15 residues in the CDR3. The V and J ends lost 3 bases and 2 bases, in that order; junction bases with no gene match: 4. The CDR3 reads CASSHSGRATYEQYF. The CDR3 DNA sequence: TGTGCCAGCAGCCACAGCGGGAGGGCGACCTACGAGCAGTACTTC.

There are many counts of this clonotype. The chain has TRBV6-1 and TRBJ1-1; maybe TRBD1 (6 bases). The germline CDR1 and CDR2 sequences are MNHNS and SASEGT. The CDR3 contains 11 residues. V lost 3 bases to trimming and J lost 9 bases, with 8 bases between them. The CDR3 loop is CASSDRGKAFF. The CDR3 bases are TGTGCCAGCAGTGACAGGGGAAAAGCTTTCTTT.

This clonotype was observed many times. The chain links TRBV14 to TRBJ2-2; no firm D call. The germline CDR1 and CDR2 sequences are SGHDN and FVKESK. The CDR3 sequence is 13 residues long. Trimming removed 3 bases at V and 5 bases at J, with 7 bases between. The CDR3 protein is CASSQFRTGELFF. In DNA, the CDR3 is TGTGCCAGCAGCCAGTTCCGGACCGGGGAGCTGTTTTTT.

The chain has TRBV9 and TRBJ2-7; possibly TRBD2 for D (7 bases). Trimming cost V 0 bases and J 0 bases, with 10 bases left between them. This CDR3 comprises 15 residues. Germline-derived CDR1 and CDR2 are SGDLS and YYNGEE. CDR3 bases: TGTGCCAGCAGCGTAGAGGGGGGGAGCTCCTACGAGCAGTACTTC. It is translated as CASSVEGGSSYEQYF.

This clonotype showed up just a few times. The gene calls are TRBV15 and TRBJ1-6; no reliable D call. Germline CDR1 is LNHNV and CDR2 is YYDKDF (reference sequence). Trimming took off 0 bases at V and 8 bases at J, with 5 bases between the two ends. CDR3 length: 13 amino acids. CDR3 region: CATSRDSYSPLHF. CDR3 nucleotide sequence: TGTGCCACCAGCAGAGATTCCTATTCACCCCTCCACTTT.

This clonotype showed up many times. This chain links TRBV5-6 with TRBJ1-6; no clear D. CDR1 SGHDT and CDR2 YYEEEE come from the germline V gene. The V end lost 1 base, the J end lost 11 bases, and 13 bases lay between the germline ends. The CDR3 contains 14 residues. CDR3 sequence (DNA): TGTGCCAGCAGCTTGCCCTCCCTAATCACACCCCTCCACTTT. Encoded protein: CASSLPSLITPLHF.

The rearrangement uses TRBV2 and TRBJ2-7; D gene unclear. The germline V gene encodes CDR1 SNHLY and CDR2 FYNNEI. The CDR3 contains 11 residues. Trimming left V 0 bases short and J 8 bases short, with 5 bases between. The CDR3 nucleotides read TGTGCCAGCAGTGAAGCGCGCCAGCAGTACTTC. Translation gives CASSEARQQYF.

This clonotype was recorded many times. The DNA of the CDR3 is TGTGCCAGCAGACGGGACAGGGGTCCGTACGAGCAGTACTTC. This translates into CASRRDRGPYEQYF. V and J are TRBV2 and TRBJ2-7, with 10 bases aligning to TRBD1. V lost 6 bases to trimming and J lost 4 bases; unmatched junction nucleotides: 6. Germline loops: CDR1 SNHLY, CDR2 FYNNEI. This CDR3 is built from 14 residues.

The V and J genes are TRBV5-4 and TRBJ1-6; D unresolved. This CDR3 comprises 14 residues. Germline values: CDR1 SGHNT, CDR2 YYREEE (reference sequence). The V gene lost 0 bases and the J gene lost 7 bases, with 8 bases spanning the gap. CDR3 loop: CASSLDAGNSPLHF. CDR3 nucleotides: TGTGCCAGCAGCTTGGATGCTGGGAATTCACCCCTCCACTTT.

In its sample, this clonotype was seen many times. At one end, the junction sequence differs from germline, possibly due to a read error. The CDR3 DNA reads TGCGCCAGCAGCTTGTATCTGAACACTGAAGCTTTCTTT. It codes for CASSLYLNTEAFF. The gene calls are TRBV27 and TRBJ1-1; no definite D call. CDR1 is MNHEY, CDR2 SMNVEV, per germline (reference sequence). The CDR3 totals 13 residues.